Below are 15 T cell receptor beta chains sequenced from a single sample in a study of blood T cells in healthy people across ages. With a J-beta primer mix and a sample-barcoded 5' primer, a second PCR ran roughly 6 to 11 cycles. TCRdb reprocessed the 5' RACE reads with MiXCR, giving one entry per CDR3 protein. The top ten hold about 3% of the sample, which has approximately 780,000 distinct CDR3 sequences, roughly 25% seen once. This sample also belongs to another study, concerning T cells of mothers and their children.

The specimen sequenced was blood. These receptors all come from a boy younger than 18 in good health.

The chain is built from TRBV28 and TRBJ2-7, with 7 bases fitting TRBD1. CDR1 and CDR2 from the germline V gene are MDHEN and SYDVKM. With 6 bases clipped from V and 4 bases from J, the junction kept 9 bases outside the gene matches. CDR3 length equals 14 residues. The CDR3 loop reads CASRPGTEGYEQYF. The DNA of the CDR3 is TGTGCCAGCAGGCCCGGGACAGAGGGATACGAGCAGTACTTC.

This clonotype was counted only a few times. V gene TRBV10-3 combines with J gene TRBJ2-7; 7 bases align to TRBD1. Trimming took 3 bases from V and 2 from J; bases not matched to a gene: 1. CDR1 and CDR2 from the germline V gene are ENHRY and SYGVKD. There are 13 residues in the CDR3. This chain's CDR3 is CAISDGQAYEQYF. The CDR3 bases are TGTGCCATCAGTGACGGACAGGCCTACGAGCAGTACTTC.

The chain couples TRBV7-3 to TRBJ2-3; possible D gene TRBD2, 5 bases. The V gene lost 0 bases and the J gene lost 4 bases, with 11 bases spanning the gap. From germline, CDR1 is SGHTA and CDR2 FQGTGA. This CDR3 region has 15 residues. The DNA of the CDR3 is TGTGCCAGCAGCTTAACCCCGGGGAGTCCAGATACGCAGTATTTT. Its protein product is CASSLTPGSPDTQYF.

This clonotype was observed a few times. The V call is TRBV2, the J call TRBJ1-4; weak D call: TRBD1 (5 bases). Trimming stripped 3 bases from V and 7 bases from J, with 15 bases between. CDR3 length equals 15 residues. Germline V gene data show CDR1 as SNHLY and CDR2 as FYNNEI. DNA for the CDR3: TGTGCCAGCAGTGACAGGGCAGGCCGAGGTGAAAAACTGTTTTTT. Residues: CASSDRAGRGEKLFF.

The CDR3 sequence is CASSLQGSGEQYF. The CDR3, as DNA: TGTGCCAGCAGCCTACAGGGGTCGGGTGAGCAGTACTTC. The chain joins TRBV6-6 to TRBJ2-7; TRBD1 aligns across 7 bases. The CDR3 totals 13 residues. Germline V gives CDR1 MNHNY, CDR2 SVGAGI (reference sequence). The J segment lost 7 bases and the V segment lost 6 bases, leaving 9 bases of the junction unmatched.

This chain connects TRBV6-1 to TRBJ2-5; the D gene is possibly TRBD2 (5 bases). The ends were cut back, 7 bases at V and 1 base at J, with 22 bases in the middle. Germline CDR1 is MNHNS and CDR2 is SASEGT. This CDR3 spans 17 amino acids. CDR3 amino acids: CASTPIGHSRGQETQYF. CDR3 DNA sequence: TGTGCCAGCACCCCCATCGGGCACTCACGGGGCCAAGAGACCCAGTACTTC.

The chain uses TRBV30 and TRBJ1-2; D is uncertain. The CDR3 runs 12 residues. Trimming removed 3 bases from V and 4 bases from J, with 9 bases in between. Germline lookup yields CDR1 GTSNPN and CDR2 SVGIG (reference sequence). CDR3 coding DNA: TGTGCCTGGAGCGCAGGTTTCTATGGCTACACCTTC. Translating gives CAWSAGFYGYTF.

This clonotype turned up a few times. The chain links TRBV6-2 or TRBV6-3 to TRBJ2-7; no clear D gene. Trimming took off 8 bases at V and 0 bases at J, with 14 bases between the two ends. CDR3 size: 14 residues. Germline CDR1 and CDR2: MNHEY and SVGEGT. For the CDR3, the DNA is TGTGCCAGCCACTTTGGGGTACACTCCTACGAGCAGTACTTC. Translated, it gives CASHFGVHSYEQYF.

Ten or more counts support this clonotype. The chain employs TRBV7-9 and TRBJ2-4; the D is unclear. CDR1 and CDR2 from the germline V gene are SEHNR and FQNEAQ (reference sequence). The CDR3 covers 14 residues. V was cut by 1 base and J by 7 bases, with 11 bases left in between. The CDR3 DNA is TGTGCCAGCAGCTTAGACCGGGCCGGCAACATTCAGTACTTC. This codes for CASSLDRAGNIQYF. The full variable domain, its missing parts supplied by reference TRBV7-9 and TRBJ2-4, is DTGVSQNPRHKITKRGQNVTFRCDPISEHNRLYWYRQTLGQGPEFLTYFQNEAQLEKSRLLSDRFSAERPKGSFSTLEIQRTEQGDSAMYLCASSLDRAGNIQYFGAGTRLSVL.

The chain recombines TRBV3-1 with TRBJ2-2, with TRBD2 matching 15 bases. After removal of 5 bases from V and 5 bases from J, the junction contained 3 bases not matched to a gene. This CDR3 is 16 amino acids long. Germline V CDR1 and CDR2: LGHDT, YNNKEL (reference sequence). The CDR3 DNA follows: TGTGCCAGCAGCGATGGGACTAGCGGGAGGACCGGGGAGCTGTTTTTT. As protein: CASSDGTSGRTGELFF.

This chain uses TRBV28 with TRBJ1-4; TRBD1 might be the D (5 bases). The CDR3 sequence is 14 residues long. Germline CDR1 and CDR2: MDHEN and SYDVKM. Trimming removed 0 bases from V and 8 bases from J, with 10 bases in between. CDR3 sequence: CASSLWREGEKLFF. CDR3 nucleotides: TGTGCCAGCAGTTTATGGCGTGAGGGGGAAAAACTGTTTTTT.

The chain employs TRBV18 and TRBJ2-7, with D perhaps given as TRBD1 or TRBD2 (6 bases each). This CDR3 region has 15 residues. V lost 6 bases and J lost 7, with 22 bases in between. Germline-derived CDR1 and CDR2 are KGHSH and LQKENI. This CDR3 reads CASSRKGGNLREQYF. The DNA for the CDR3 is TGTGCCAGCTCGAGGAAAGGGGGGAACCTACGAGAGCAGTACTTC.

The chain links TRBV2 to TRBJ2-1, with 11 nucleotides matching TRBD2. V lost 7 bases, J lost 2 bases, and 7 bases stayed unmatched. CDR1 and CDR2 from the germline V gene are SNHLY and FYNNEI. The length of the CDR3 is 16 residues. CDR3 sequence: CASTPLAGEAYNEQFF. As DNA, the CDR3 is TGTGCCAGCACCCCACTAGCGGGAGAAGCCTACAATGAGCAGTTCTTC.

The CDR3: CASSPTSTNEKLFF. The CDR3 coding sequence is TGTGCCAGCAGCCCGACATCGACTAATGAAAAACTGTTTTTT. The chain is built from TRBV16 and TRBJ1-4; the D is unclear. V shed 4 bases and J shed 2 bases, with 8 bases lying between them. This CDR3 contains 14 residues. CDR1 and CDR2 (germline): KGHSY, FQNENV.

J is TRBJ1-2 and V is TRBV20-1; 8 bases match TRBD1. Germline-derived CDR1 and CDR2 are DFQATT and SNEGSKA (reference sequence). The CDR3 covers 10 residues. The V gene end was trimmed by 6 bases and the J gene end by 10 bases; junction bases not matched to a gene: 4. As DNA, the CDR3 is TGCAGTGCCTCGGACAGGGCCTACACCTTC. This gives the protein CSASDRAYTF.